This T cell receptor (beta chain) stems from a study of cytomegalovirus exposure and HLA in healthy donors. The study, taken as a whole, reports: It was reported that the classifier diagnosed cytomegalovirus status with high specificity and sensitivity in both the original and validation cohorts.

These donors were members of the roughly 120-subject validation cohort, a group separate from the approximately 680-subject first cohort. TCRdb keeps only in-frame clones here, not all; method: immunoSEQ multiplex PCR. The repertoire has 150,000 or so clones, about 86% of them found once; the top ten carry 20% to 25%. CDR3 size: 14 residues. The V end was cut by 1 base, the J end by 4 bases, with 10 bases between. Looked up from germline, CDR1 is SGHAT and CDR2 is FQNNGV. As for this clone: Its target is not known.

This receptor was identified in a man aged 18 to 30 in good health and CMV-seropositive. The rearrangement links TRBV11-2 to TRBJ1-2; no clear D gene. The sample was PBMCs. CDR3: CASSLGVTRYGYTF. The CDR3 bases are TGTGCCAGCAGCTTAGGCGTGACACGCTATGGCTACACCTTC.